The rows below give T cell receptor beta chains drawn from one sample of a study of blood T cell repertoires in COVID-19. TCRdb keeps only in-frame clones here, not all; method: immunoSEQ multiplex PCR. The sample contains about 64,000 clones, approximately 78% of which appear only once. The sequencing sample was made of peripheral blood. The receptors were gathered from a human donor in a cohort sampled during active COVID-19. Each CDR3 is given with its conserved first and last residue. A D gene is named only where the DNA matches it firmly. Clone size is not always given. Where it is, it says once, few, many or a class for expanded clones.

-,TRBV7-9,TRBJ1-1,-,TGTGCCAGCAGCCCCGGTCGCACTGAAGCTTTCTTT,CASSPGRTEAFF
TRBD1,TRBV11-2,TRBJ1-1,-,TGTGCCAGCAGCCCAGACAGGGGTTATACTGAAGCTTTCTTT,CASSPDRGYTEAFF
-,TRBV5-4,TRBJ2-3,-,TGTGCCAGCAGCTTACAGGGAGCAACAGATACGCAGTATTTT,CASSLQGATDTQYF
TRBD1,TRBV3-1/TRBV3-2,TRBJ1-2,-,TGTGCCAGCAGCCAAACAGGGGGTGGTCATGGCTACACCTTC,CASSQTGGGHGYTF
TRBD2,TRBV7-2,TRBJ2-3,few,TGTGCCAGCAGCTTAGGACTAGCGGGGGGGGCAGATACGCAGTATTTT,CASSLGLAGGADTQYF
TRBD1,TRBV19,TRBJ2-2,-,TGTGCCAGTAGGGACCAATACTACGGGACAGGGGGATCCACCGGGGAGCTGTTTTTT,CASRDQYYGTGGSTGELFF
TRBD2,TRBV3-1/TRBV3-2,TRBJ2-3,-,TGTGCCAGCAGCCAACCGACTAGCGGGGGGGGTCGGGATACGCAGTATTTT,CASSQPTSGGGRDTQYF
TRBD1,TRBV12-5,TRBJ1-2,-,TGTGCTAGTGGTTTGGTCGGGACAGCCCAGCGGGGCTACACCTTC,CASGLVGTAQRGYTF
-,TRBV7-9,TRBJ1-6,few,TGTGCCAGCAGCTTAGAGGGAGCGACTGGATACTCCTATAATTCACCCCTCCACTTT,CASSLEGATGYSYNSPLHF
-,TRBV11-2,TRBJ2-5,-,TGTGCCAGCAGCTTACAGGGCCAAGAGACCCAGTACTTC,CASSLQGQETQYF
-,TRBV7-6,TRBJ1-4,-,TGTGCCAGCAGCGCCAAGACAGCAACTAATGAAAAACTGTTTTTT,CASSAKTATNEKLFF
TRBD1,TRBV19,TRBJ1-2,-,TGTGCCAGTAGCCGGACAGGGAAAGGCTATGGCTACACCTTC,CASSRTGKGYGYTF
-,TRBV29-1,TRBJ2-7,-,TGCAGCGTTGAGTTACAGAACGAGCAGTACTTC,CSVELQNEQYF
-,TRBV10-1,TRBJ1-2,-,TGCGCCAGCAGTGAGCGAGGTGGTTATGGCTACACCTTC,CASSERGGYGYTF
-,TRBV4-1,TRBJ2-5,once,TGCGCCAGCAGCCACGGGGTAGGTCAAGAGACCCAGTACTTC,CASSHGVGQETQYF
-,TRBV18,TRBJ2-3,-,TGTGCCAGCTCACCACCATCAGGGAGGGATACGCAGTATTTT,CASSPPSGRDTQYF
-,TRBV6-4,TRBJ1-2,once,TGTGCCAGCAGTGACTCGAGTCAGGTAAAAGGACAGTATGGCTACACCTTC,CASSDSSQVKGQYGYTF
TRBD2,TRBV3-1/TRBV3-2,TRBJ2-7,once,TGTGCCAGCAGCCAAATACCTAGCGGGGAGGGGGAGCAGTACTTC,CASSQIPSGEGEQYF
-,TRBV6-4,TRBJ1-2,-,TGTGCCAGCAGTGACGGAGCTGGACGGGGATATGGCTACACCTTC,CASSDGAGRGYGYTF
-,TRBV20-1,TRBJ1-4,-,TGCAGTGCCCCTTCGGGCGGGAAACTGTTTTTT,CSAPSGGKLFF
-,TRBV3-1/TRBV3-2,TRBJ1-1,once,TGTGCCAGCAGTTATGACGGGGGAGGCACTGAAGCTTTCTTT,CASSYDGGGTEAFF
-,TRBV2,TRBJ1-5,-,TGTGCCAGCAGTGATGACGGGTTGGGCAATCAGCCCCAGCATTTT,CASSDDGLGNQPQHF
TRBD1,TRBV5-4,TRBJ1-1,-,TGTGCCAGCAGCTTACAGGGGGAACTCGCTGAAGCTTTCTTT,CASSLQGELAEAFF
TRBD1,TRBV9,TRBJ1-2,-,TGTGCCAGCAGCGTGACAGGGGTCTATGGCTACACCTTC,CASSVTGVYGYTF
TRBD2,TRBV10-1,TRBJ2-3,-,TGCGCCAGCAGGGATAGCGGGGGGTCAGATACGCAGTATTTT,CASRDSGGSDTQYF
-,TRBV15,TRBJ2-3,-,TGTGCCACCGGGGCGGGGATCACAGATACGCAGTATTTT,CATGAGITDTQYF
TRBD2,TRBV11-2,TRBJ2-2,-,TGTGCCAGCAGCGTGGGACTAGCGGGGGCAGGGGGGGAGCTGTTTTTT,CASSVGLAGAGGELFF
-,TRBV5-6,TRBJ2-5,-,TGTGCCAGCAGCTTGACCCAGGGGTTTCAAGAGACCCAGTACTTC,CASSLTQGFQETQYF
TRBD1,TRBV18,TRBJ2-7,few,TGTGCCAGCTCACCTACTCCGGGACAGAAAGGTTACGAGCAGTACTTC,CASSPTPGQKGYEQYF
TRBD1,TRBV30,TRBJ1-2,-,TGTGCCTGGCGGGACAGAGGACTCCTAAACTATGGCTACACCTTC,CAWRDRGLLNYGYTF
-,TRBV6-5,TRBJ1-1,few,TGTGCCAGCAGTTACGGCGGAGGGGGGGGTGAAGCTTTCTTT,CASSYGGGGGEAFF
TRBD1,TRBV30,TRBJ1-5,few,TGTGCCTGGAGCGACGGGGACAGTTTCGGCAATCAGCCCCAGCATTTT,CAWSDGDSFGNQPQHF
TRBD2,TRBV9,TRBJ2-1,-,TGTGCCAGCAGCGCCGGGACTAGCGCTTACAATGAGCAGTTCTTC,CASSAGTSAYNEQFF
-,TRBV12-2,TRBJ1-5,-,TGTGCAAGTTTTCTGGTAGTCCACGGGGATCAGCCCCAGCATTTT,CASFLVVHGDQPQHF
-,TRBV19,TRBJ1-3,-,TGTGCCAGTAGTATACTCGGACAGCAAGTAAACACCATATATTTT,CASSILGQQVNTIYF
-,TRBV6-2/TRBV6-3,TRBJ1-5,-,TGTGCCAGCAGTTACTCTGGCCGGGACAATCAGCCCCAGCATTTT,CASSYSGRDNQPQHF
TRBD2,TRBV7-6,TRBJ2-3,-,TGTGCCAGCAGCTTATTGGGACTAGGGGGGTCTGGCACAGATACGCAGTATTTT,CASSLLGLGGSGTDTQYF
TRBD2,TRBV7-2,TRBJ2-5,-,TGTGCCAGCAGCTCCCCGGGACTAGCGGGTCAGACCCAGTACTTC,CASSSPGLAGQTQYF
-,TRBV5-1,TRBJ2-1,-,TGCGCCAGCAGTGTCGGTGGGGCAATCGACAATGAGCAGTTCTTC,CASSVGGAIDNEQFF
-,TRBV11-3,TRBJ2-7,-,TGTGCCAGCAGCTTAGGTACTACGGCTGGCGAGCAGTACTTC,CASSLGTTAGEQYF
-,TRBV15,TRBJ2-7,-,TGTGCCACCAGCAGAGCTCCAATTGGAGCCCACGAGCAGTACTTC,CATSRAPIGAHEQYF
-,TRBV6-5,TRBJ1-4,-,TGTGCCAGCAGTTACTCTAGCGGTCGTTCGTATGAAAAACTGTTTTTT,CASSYSSGRSYEKLFF
-,TRBV19,TRBJ1-5,-,TGTGCCAGTAGTATGACTATGGGGTGGGGTCAGCCCCAGCATTTT,CASSMTMGWGQPQHF
-,TRBV30,TRBJ1-6,-,TGTGCCTGGAGTTCCAGGAGGTCGAATTCACCCCTCCACTTT,CAWSSRRSNSPLHF
TRBD1,TRBV7-2,TRBJ2-6,-,TGTGCCAGCAGCTCCCGACAGGGCTTGAACGTCCTGACTTTC,CASSSRQGLNVLTF
-,TRBV28,TRBJ1-6,-,TGTGCCAGCAGTTTGTCAGGGGCGCTTAATTCACCCCTCCACTTT,CASSLSGALNSPLHF
TRBD2,TRBV10-1,TRBJ2-3,-,TGCGCCAGCAGTGAGAGCCGGGGGGGCACAGATACGCAGTATTTT,CASSESRGGTDTQYF
TRBD1,TRBV12-3/TRBV12-4,TRBJ1-1,once,TGTGCCAGCAGTTTAATGGGACAGGATGAAGCTTTCTTT,CASSLMGQDEAFF
-,TRBV5-1,TRBJ1-2,-,TGCGCCAGCAGCTTGGCCAGGGCTCCCGATGGCTACACCTTC,CASSLARAPDGYTF
TRBD2,TRBV11-2,TRBJ2-3,-,TGTGCCAGCAGTTTAGCAGCGGGGGGGCTTTGGGATACGCAGTATTTT,CASSLAAGGLWDTQYF
-,TRBV27,TRBJ2-1,-,TGTGCCAGCAGTTTGTCAACTTCTAACTACAATGAGCAGTTCTTC,CASSLSTSNYNEQFF
-,TRBV7-9,TRBJ1-1,-,TGTGCCAGCAGCGCGACAGGGAACACTGAAGCTTTCTTT,CASSATGNTEAFF
TRBD2,TRBV5-1,TRBJ2-2,-,TGCGCCAGCAGCATGAGACTAGCGGCGAACACCGGGGAGCTGTTTTTT,CASSMRLAANTGELFF
-,TRBV6-5,TRBJ2-5,-,TGTGCCAGCAGTTACGGTTTCGAGGAGCAAGAGACCCAGTACTTC,CASSYGFEEQETQYF
-,TRBV9,TRBJ2-1,-,TGTGCCAGCAGCGTAGGGGAGAGTGAGCAGTTCTTC,CASSVGESEQFF